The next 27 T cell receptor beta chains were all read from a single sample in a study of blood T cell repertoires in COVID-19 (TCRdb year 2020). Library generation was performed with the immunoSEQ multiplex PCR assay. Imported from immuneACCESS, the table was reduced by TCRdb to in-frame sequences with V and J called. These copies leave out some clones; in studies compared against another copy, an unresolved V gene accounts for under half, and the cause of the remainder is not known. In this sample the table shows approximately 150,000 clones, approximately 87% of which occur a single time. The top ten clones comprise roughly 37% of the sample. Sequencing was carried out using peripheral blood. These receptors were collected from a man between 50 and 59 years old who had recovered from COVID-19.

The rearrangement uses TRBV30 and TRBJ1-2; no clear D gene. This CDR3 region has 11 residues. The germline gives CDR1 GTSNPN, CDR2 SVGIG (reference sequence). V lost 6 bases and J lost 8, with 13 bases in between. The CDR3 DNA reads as TGTGCCTGTCGACGGGAAGGCGGCTACACCTTC. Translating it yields CACRREGGYTF.

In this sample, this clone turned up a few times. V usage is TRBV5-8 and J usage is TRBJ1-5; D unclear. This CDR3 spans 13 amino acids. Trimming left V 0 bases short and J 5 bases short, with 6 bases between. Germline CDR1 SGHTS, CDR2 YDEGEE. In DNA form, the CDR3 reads TGTGCCAGCAGCTTGGTGCGGGATCAGCCCCAGCATTTT. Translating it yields CASSLVRDQPQHF. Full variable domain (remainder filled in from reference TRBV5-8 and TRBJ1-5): EAGVTQSPTHLIKTRGQQATLRCSPISGHTSVYWYQQALGLGLQFLLWYDEGEERNRGNFPPRFSGRQFPNYSSELNVNALELEDSALYLCASSLVRDQPQHFGDGTRLSIL.

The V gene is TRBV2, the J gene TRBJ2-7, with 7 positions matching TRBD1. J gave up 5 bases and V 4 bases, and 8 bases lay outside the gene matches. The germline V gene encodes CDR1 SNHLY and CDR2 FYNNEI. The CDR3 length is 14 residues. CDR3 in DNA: TGTGCCAGCAGTGGTGCCAGGGGGTCCAACGAGCAGTACTTC. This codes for CASSGARGSNEQYF.

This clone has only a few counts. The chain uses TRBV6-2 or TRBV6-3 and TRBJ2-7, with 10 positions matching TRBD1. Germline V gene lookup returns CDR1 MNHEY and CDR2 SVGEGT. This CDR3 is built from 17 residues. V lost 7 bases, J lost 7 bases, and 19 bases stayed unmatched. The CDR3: CASTPGPWWDRGGEQYF. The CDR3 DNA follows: TGTGCCAGCACCCCCGGACCGTGGTGGGACAGGGGTGGGGAGCAGTACTTC.

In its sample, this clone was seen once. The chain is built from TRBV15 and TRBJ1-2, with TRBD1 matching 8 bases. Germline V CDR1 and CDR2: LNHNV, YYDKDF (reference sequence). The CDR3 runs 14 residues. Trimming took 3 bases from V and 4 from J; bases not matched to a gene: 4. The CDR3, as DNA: TGTGCCACCAGCAGGAATCAGGGGGCCTATGGCTACACCTTC. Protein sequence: CATSRNQGAYGYTF.

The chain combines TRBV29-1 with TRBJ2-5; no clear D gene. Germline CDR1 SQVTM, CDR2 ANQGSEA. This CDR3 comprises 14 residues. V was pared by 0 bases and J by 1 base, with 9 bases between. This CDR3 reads CSVEETDSQETQYF. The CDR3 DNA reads TGCAGCGTTGAAGAAACCGATAGCCAAGAGACCCAGTACTTC. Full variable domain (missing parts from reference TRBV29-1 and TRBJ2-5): SAVISQKPSRDICQRGTSLTIQCQVDSQVTMMFWYRQQPGQSLTLIATANQGSEATYESGFVIDKFPISRPNLTFSTLTVSNMSPEDSSIYLCSVEETDSQETQYFGPGTRLLVL.

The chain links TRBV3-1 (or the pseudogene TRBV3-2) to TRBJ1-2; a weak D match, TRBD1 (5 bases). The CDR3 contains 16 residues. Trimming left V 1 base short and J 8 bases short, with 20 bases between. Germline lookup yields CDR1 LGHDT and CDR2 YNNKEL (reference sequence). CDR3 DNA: TGTGCCAGCAGCCAAGGTGGAACAGGTTCGTACCACGGCTACACCTTC. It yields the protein CASSQGGTGSYHGYTF.

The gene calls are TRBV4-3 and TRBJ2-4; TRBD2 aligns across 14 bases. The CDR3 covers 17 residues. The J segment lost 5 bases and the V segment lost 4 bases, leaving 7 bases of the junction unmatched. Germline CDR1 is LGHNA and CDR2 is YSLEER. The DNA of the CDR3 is TGCGCCAGCAGCCCGAGACTAGCGGGGGGGTTCGAAAACATTCAGTACTTC. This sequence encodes CASSPRLAGGFENIQYF.

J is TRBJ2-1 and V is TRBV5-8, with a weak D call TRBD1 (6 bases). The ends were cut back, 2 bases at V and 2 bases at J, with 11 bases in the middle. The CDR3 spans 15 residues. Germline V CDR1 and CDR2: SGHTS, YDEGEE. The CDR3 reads CASSFRDTTYNEQFF. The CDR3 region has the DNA TGTGCCAGCAGCTTCCGGGACACTACCTACAATGAGCAGTTCTTC.

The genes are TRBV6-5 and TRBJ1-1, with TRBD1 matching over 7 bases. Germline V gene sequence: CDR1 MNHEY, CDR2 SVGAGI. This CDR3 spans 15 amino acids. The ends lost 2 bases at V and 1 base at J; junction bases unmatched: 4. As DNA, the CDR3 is TGTGCCAGCAGTTACCGCGACAGGGCGAACACTGAAGCTTTCTTT. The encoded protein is CASSYRDRANTEAFF.

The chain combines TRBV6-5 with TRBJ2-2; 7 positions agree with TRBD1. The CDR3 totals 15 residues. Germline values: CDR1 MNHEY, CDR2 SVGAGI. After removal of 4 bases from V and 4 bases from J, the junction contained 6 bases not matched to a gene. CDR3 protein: CASSSRQGATGELFF. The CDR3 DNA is TGTGCCAGCAGTTCTCGACAGGGCGCCACCGGGGAGCTGTTTTTT.

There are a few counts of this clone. The CDR3 protein is CASSPVYRGRGAAYEQYF. Written as DNA, the CDR3 is TGTGCCAGCAGCCCAGTTTATAGGGGAAGAGGTGCGGCCTACGAGCAGTACTTC. The chain is built from TRBV11-2 and TRBJ2-7, with D possibly TRBD1 on 5 matching bases. Germline V gene data show CDR1 as SGHAT and CDR2 as FQNNGV. This CDR3 comprises 18 residues. V lost 5 bases and J 2 bases, leaving 25 bases between the germline ends.

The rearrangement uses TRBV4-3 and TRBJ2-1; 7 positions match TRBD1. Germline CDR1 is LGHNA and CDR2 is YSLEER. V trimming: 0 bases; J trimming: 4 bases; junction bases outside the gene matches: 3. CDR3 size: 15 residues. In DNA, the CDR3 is TGCGCCAGCAGCCAAGACAGGGGGTTATACAATGAGCAGTTCTTC. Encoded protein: CASSQDRGLYNEQFF.

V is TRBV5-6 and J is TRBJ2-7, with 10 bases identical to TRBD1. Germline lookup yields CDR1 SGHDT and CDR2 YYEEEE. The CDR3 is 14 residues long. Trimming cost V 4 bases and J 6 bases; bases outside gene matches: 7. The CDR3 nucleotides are TGTGCCAGCAGCCCCGACAGGGGGCAGGGCGAGCAGTACTTC. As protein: CASSPDRGQGEQYF.

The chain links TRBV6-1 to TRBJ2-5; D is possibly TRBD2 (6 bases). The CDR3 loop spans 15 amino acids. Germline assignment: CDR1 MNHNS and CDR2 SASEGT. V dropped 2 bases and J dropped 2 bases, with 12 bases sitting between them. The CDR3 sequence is CASSEFRAGQETQYF. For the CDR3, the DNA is TGTGCCAGCAGTGAATTCAGGGCGGGACAAGAGACCCAGTACTTC.

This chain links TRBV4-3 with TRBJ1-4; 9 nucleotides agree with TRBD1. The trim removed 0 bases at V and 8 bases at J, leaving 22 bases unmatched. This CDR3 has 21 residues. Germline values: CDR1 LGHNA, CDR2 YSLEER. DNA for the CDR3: TGCGCCAGCAGCCAAGAACGGGAAATCCTGTGGGGACAGGGTCCGGGGGAAAAACTGTTTTTT. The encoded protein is CASSQEREILWGQGPGEKLFF.

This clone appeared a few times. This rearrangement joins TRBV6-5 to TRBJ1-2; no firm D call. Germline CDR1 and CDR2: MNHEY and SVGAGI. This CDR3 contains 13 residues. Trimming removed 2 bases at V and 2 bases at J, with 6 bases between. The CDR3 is CASSYTKNYGYTF. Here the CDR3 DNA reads TGTGCCAGCAGTTACACAAAAAACTATGGCTACACCTTC.

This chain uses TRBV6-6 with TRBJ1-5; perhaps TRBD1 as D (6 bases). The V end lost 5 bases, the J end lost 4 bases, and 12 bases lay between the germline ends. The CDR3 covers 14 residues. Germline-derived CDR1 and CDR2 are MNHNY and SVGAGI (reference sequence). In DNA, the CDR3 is TGTGCCAGCAGTACCGGGACACCTAATCAGCCCCAGCATTTT. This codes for CASSTGTPNQPQHF.

This CDR3 reads CASITGEGTEAFF. CDR3 nucleotides: TGTGCCAGCATCACTGGGGAGGGTACTGAAGCTTTCTTT. The genes are TRBV25-1 and TRBJ1-1; D remains unclear. Trimming took 7 bases from V and 5 from J, leaving 14 bases between them. The CDR3 is made up of 13 amino acids. Germline CDR1 is MGHDK and CDR2 is SYGVNS.

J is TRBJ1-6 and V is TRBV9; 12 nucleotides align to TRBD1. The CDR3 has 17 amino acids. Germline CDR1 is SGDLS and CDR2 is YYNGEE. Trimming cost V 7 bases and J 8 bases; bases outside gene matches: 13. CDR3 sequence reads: CASSRYPGTGGDSPLHF. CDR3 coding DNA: TGTGCCAGCTCACGTTACCCTGGGACAGGGGGCGATTCACCCCTCCACTTT.

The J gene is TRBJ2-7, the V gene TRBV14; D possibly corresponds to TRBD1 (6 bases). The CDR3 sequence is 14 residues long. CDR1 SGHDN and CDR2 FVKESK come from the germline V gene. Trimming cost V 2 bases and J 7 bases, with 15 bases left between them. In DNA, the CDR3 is TGTGCCAGCAGCCAAATTACAGGGCTCCAAGAGCAGTACTTC. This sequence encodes CASSQITGLQEQYF.

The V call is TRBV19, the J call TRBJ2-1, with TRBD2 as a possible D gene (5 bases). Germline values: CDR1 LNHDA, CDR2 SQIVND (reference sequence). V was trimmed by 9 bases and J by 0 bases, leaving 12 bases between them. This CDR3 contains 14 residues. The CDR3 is CASSRGSSYNEQFF. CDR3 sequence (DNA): TGTGCCAGCAGCCGGGGTAGCTCCTACAATGAGCAGTTCTTC.

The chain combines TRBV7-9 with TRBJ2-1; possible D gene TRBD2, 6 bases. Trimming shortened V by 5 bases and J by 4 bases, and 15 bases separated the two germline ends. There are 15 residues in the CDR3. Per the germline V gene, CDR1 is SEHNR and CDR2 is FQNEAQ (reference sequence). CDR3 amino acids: CASSAGTVRYNEQFF. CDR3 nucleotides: TGTGCCAGCAGCGCCGGGACTGTACGGTACAATGAGCAGTTCTTC.

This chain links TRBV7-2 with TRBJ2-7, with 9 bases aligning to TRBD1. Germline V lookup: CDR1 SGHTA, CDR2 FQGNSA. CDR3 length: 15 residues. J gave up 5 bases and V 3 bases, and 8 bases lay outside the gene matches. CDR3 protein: CASSLVGTGNDEQYF. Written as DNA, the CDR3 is TGTGCCAGCAGCTTGGTTGGGACAGGGAACGACGAGCAGTACTTC. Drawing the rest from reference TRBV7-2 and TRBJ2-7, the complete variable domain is GAGVSQSPSNKVTEKGKDVELRCDPISGHTALYWYRQSLGQGLEFLIYFQGNSAPDKSGLPSDRFSAERTGGSVSTLTIQRTQQEDSAVYLCASSLVGTGNDEQYFGPGTRLTVT.

CDR3 loop: CASSEGGGGMNTEAFF. The CDR3 region has the DNA TGTGCCAGCAGTGAAGGGGGAGGAGGGATGAACACTGAAGCTTTCTTT. The genes are TRBV2 and TRBJ1-1; D not resolved. The CDR3 runs 16 residues. V dropped 1 base and J dropped 0 bases, with 12 bases sitting between them. CDR1 is SNHLY and CDR2 is FYNNEI in the germline V gene.

CDR3 bases: TGTGCCAGTAGTATAGATCCCGGGGACAGGGGAAACGGCTACACCTTC. Its translation is CASSIDPGDRGNGYTF. The rearrangement links TRBV19 to TRBJ1-2; 10 positions match TRBD1. The length of the CDR3 is 16 residues. The germline V gene has CDR1 LNHDA and CDR2 SQIVND (reference sequence). The V gene end was trimmed by 0 bases and the J gene end by 8 bases; junction bases not matched to a gene: 9. Complete variable domain (other parts from reference TRBV19 and TRBJ1-2): DGGITQSPKYLFRKEGQNVTLSCEQNLNHDAMYWYRQDPGQGLRLIYYSQIVNDFQKGDIAEGYSVSREKKESFPLTVTSAQKNPTAFYLCASSIDPGDRGNGYTFGSGTRLTVV.

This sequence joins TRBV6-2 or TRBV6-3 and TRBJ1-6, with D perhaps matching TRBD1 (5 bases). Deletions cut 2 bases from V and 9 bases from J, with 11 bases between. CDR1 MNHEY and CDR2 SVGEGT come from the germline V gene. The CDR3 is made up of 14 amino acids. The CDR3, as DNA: TGTGCCAGCAGTTACCCCTTGACAGTTTCACCCCTCCACTTT. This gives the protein CASSYPLTVSPLHF.